Listed here are 2 T cell receptor beta chains from one sample, sequenced in a study of control samples from healthy donors and cancer patients. Profiled with immunoSEQ multiplex PCR; TCRdb holds only in-frame clones, not every one. The sample lists fewer than 85,000 clones, approximately 92% occurring once. The sample was blood. These receptors all stem from a woman aged 55-70 years in good health.

The genes are TRBV30 and TRBJ2-3, with a tentative D call TRBD2 (5 bases). This CDR3 is 15 amino acids long. Trimming removed 0 bases at V and 5 bases at J, with 15 bases between. The germline V gene has CDR1 GTSNPN and CDR2 SVGIG (reference sequence). Here the CDR3 reads CAWSVPLTGLDTQYF. CDR3 DNA sequence: TGTGCCTGGAGTGTCCCCTTGACGGGGTTAGATACGCAGTATTTT.

This sequence joins TRBV9 and TRBJ1-2; TRBD1 matches at 10 bases. CDR1 SGDLS and CDR2 YYNGEE come from the germline V gene. The CDR3 runs 15 residues. V lost 4 bases to trimming and J lost 3 bases; unmatched junction nucleotides: 6. The CDR3, as DNA: TGTGCCAGCAGCACGGCCGGGACAGGGGACTATGGCTACACCTTC. The encoded protein is CASSTAGTGDYGYTF.